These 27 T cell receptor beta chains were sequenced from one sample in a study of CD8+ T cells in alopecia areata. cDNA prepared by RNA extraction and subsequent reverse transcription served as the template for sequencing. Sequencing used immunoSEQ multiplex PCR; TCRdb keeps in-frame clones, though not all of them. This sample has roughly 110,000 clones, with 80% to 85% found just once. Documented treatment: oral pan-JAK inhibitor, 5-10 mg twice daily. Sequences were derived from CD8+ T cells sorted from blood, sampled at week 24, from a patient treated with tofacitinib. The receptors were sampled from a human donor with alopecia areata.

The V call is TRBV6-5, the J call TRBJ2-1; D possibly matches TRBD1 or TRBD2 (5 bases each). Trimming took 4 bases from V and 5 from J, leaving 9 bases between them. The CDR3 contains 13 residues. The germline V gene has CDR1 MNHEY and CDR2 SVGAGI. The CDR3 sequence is CASSWDGDNEQFF. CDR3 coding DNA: TGTGCCAGCAGTTGGGACGGAGACAATGAGCAGTTCTTC.

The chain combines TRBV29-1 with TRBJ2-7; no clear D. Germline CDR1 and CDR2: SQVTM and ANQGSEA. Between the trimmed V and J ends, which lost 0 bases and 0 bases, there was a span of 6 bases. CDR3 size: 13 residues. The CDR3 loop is CSVEDGSSYEQYF. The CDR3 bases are TGCAGCGTTGAAGACGGCAGCTCCTACGAGCAGTACTTC.

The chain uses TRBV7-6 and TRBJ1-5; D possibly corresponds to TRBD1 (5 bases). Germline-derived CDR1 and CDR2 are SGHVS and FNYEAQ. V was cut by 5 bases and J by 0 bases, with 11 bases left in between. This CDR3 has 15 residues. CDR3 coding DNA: TGTGCCAGCAGCCCCACGAGGGGTAGCAATCAGCCCCAGCATTTT. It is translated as CASSPTRGSNQPQHF. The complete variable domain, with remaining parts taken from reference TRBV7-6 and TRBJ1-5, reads GAGVSQSPRYKVTKRGQDVALRCDPISGHVSLYWYRQALGQGPEFLTYFNYEAQQDKSGLPNDRFSAERPEGSISTLTIQRTEQRDSAMYRCASSPTRGSNQPQHFGDGTRLSIL.

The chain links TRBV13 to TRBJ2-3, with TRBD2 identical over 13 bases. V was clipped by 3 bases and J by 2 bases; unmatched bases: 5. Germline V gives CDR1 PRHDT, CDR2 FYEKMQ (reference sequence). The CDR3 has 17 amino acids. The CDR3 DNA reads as TGTGCCAGCAGCTTGACTAGCGGGGGGATCTTCACAGATACGCAGTATTTT. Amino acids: CASSLTSGGIFTDTQYF.

The CDR3 DNA is TGTGCCAGCAGCCTCCTCGACCAGGGCCCACTTAACAATGAGCAGTTCTTC. Translating gives CASSLLDQGPLNNEQFF. The gene calls are TRBV27 and TRBJ2-1; D perhaps matches TRBD1 (5 bases). The CDR3 has 17 amino acids. Between the trimmed V and J ends, which lost 6 bases and 5 bases, there was a span of 23 bases. Germline V gives CDR1 MNHEY, CDR2 SMNVEV (reference sequence).

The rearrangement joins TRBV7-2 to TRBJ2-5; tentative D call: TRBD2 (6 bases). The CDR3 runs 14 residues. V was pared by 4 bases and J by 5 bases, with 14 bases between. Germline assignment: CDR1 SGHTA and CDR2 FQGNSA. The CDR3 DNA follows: TGTGCCAGCAGCTCCCGGAGGGCTCCGGAGACCCAGTACTTC. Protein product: CASSSRRAPETQYF. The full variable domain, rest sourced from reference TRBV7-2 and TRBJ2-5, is GAGVSQSPSNKVTEKGKDVELRCDPISGHTALYWYRQSLGQGLEFLIYFQGNSAPDKSGLPSDRFSAERTGGSVSTLTIQRTQQEDSAVYLCASSSRRAPETQYFGPGTRLLVL.

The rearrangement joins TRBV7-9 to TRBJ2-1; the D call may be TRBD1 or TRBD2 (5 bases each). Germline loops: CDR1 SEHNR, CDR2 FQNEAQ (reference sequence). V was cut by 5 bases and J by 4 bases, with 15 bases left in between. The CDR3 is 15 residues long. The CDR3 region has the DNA TGTGCCAGCAGCCCCCGGGACCCACCTTACAATGAGCAGTTCTTC. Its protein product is CASSPRDPPYNEQFF.

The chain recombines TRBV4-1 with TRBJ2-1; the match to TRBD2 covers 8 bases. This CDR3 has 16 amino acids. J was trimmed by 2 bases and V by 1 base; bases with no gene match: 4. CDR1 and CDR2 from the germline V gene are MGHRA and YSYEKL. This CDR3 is CASSQAGTRPYNEQFF. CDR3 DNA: TGCGCCAGCAGCCAAGCCGGGACTAGACCCTACAATGAGCAGTTCTTC.

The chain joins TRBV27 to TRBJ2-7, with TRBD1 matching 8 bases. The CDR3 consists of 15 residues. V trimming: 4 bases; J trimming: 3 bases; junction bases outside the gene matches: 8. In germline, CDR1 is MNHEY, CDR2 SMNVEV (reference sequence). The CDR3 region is CASSSRGTGHYEQYF. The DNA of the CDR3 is TGTGCCAGCAGTTCGAGAGGGACAGGCCACTACGAGCAGTACTTC.

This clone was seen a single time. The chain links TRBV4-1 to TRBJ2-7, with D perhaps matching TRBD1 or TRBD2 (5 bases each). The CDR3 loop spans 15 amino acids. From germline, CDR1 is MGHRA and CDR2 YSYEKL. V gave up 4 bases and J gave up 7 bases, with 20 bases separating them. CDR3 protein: CASSPTGTGTLEQYF. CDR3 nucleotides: TGCGCCAGCAGCCCTACCGGGACGGGGACCTTGGAGCAGTACTTC.

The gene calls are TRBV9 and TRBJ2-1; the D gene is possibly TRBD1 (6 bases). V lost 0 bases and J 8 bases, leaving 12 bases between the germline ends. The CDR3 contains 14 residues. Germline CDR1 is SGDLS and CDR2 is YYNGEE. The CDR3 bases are TGTGCCAGCAGCGTAGGGGCAGGGGTGGATGAGCAGTTCTTC. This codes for CASSVGAGVDEQFF.

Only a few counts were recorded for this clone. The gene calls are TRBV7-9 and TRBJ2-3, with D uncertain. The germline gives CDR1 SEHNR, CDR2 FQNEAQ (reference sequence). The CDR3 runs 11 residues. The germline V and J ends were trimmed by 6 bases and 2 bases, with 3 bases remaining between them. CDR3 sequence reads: CASRSTDTQYF. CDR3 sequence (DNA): TGTGCCAGCAGGTCCACAGATACGCAGTATTTT.

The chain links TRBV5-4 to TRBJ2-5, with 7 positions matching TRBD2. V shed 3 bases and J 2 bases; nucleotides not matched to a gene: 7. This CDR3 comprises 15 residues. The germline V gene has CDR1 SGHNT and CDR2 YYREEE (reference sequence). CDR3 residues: CASSYRDYGQETQYF. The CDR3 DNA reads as TGTGCCAGCAGCTATCGGGACTATGGGCAAGAGACCCAGTACTTC.

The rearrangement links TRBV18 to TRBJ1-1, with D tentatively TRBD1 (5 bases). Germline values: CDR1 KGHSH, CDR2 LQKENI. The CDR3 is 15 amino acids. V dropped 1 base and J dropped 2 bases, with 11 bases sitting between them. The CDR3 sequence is CASSPLRGSNTEAFF. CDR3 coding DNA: TGTGCCAGCTCACCACTGAGGGGATCTAACACTGAAGCTTTCTTT.

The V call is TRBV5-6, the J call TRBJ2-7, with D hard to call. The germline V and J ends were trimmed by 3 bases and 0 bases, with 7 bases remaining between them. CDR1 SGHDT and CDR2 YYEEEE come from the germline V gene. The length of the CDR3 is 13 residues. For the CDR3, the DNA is TGTGCCAGCAGCTGGACGAGCTCCTACGAGCAGTACTTC. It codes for CASSWTSSYEQYF.

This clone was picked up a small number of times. The CDR3 DNA reads as TGCGCCAGCAGCTTGGGGACAGGGATCGCGTATTTT. Its translation: CASSLGTGIAYF. V is TRBV5-1 and J is TRBJ2-3; 8 bases map to TRBD1. The CDR3 has 12 amino acids. CDR1 and CDR2 (germline): SGHRS, YFSETQ. With V trimmed by 0 bases and J by 14 bases, 5 bases remained unmatched.

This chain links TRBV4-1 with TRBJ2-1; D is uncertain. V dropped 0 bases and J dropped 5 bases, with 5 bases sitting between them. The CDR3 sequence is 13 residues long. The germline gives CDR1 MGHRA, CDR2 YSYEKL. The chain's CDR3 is CASSQERDNEQFF. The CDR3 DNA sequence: TGCGCCAGCAGCCAAGAAAGGGACAATGAGCAGTTCTTC.

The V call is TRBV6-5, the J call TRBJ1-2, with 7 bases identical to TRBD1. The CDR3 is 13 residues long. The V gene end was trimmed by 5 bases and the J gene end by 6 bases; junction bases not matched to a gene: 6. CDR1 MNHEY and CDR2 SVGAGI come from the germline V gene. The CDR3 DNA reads TGTGCCAGCAGTGTCACAGGGGTCCATGGCTACACCTTC. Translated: CASSVTGVHGYTF.

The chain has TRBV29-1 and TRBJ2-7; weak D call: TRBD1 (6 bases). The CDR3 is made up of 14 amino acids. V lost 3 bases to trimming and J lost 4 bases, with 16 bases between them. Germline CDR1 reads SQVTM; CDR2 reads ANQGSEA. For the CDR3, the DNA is TGCAGCGTTGAGATCCCAGGGGTAGCGTACGAGCAGTACTTC. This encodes CSVEIPGVAYEQYF.

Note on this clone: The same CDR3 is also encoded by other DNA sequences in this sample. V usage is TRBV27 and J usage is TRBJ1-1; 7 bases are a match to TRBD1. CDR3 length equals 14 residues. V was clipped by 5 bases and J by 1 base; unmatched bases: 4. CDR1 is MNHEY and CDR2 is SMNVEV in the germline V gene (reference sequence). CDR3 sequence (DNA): TGTGCCAGCAGTCCGGGGACAGCGAACACTGAAGCTTTCTTT. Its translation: CASSPGTANTEAFF.

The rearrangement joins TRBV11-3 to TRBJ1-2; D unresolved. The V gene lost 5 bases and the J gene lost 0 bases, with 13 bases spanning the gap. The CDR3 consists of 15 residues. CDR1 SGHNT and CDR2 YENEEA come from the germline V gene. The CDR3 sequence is CASSPRGWTNYGYTF. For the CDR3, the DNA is TGTGCCAGCAGCCCCCGAGGTTGGACTAACTATGGCTACACCTTC.

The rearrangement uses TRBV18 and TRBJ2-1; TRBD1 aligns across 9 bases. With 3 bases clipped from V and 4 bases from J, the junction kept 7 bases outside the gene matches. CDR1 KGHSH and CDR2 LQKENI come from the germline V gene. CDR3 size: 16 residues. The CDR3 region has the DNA TGTGCCAGCTCACCCGGGGGACAGGGAATTTACAATGAGCAGTTCTTC. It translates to CASSPGGQGIYNEQFF.

As DNA, the CDR3 is TGTGCCACCAGCAGATCTAGCGGCCAAGAGACCCAGTACTTC. Translating it yields CATSRSSGQETQYF. V gene TRBV15 combines with J gene TRBJ2-5; 7 nucleotides agree with TRBD2. The CDR3 loop spans 14 amino acids. Germline values: CDR1 LNHNV, CDR2 YYDKDF (reference sequence). V was clipped by 2 bases and J by 1 base; unmatched bases: 1.

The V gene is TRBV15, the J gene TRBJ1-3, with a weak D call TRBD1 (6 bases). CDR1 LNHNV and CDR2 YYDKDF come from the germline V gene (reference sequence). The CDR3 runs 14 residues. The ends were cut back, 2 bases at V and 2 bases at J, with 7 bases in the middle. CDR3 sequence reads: CATSRQGTGNTIYF. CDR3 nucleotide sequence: TGTGCCACCAGCAGACAGGGGACTGGAAACACCATATATTTT. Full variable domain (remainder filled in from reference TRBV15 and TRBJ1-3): DAMVIQNPRYQVTQFGKPVTLSCSQTLNHNVMYWYQQKSSQAPKLLFHYYDKDFNNEADTPDNFQSRRPNTSFCFLDIRSPGLGDTAMYLCATSRQGTGNTIYFGEGSWLTVV.

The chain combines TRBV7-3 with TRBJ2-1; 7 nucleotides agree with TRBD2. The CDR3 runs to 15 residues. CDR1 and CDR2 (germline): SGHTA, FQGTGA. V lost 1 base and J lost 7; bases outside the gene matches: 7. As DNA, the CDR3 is TGTGCCAGCAGCTTAAGCGGGAGCCTTAGGAATGAGCAGTTCTTC. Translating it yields CASSLSGSLRNEQFF.

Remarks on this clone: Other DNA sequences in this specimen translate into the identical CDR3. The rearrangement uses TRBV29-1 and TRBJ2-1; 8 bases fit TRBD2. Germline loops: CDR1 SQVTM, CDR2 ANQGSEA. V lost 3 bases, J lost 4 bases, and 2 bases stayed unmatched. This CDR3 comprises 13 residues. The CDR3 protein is CSVDLAGYNEQFF. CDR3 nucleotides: TGCAGCGTTGATTTAGCGGGGTACAATGAGCAGTTCTTC.

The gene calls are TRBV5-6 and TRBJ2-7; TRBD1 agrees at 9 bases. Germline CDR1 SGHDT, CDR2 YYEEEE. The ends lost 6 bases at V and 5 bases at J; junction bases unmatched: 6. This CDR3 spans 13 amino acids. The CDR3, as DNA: TGTGCCAGCAATACAGGGGGCTGGAACGAGCAGTACTTC. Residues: CASNTGGWNEQYF.